Following are 23 T cell receptor beta chains from one sample sequenced in a study of PD-L1 blockade in urothelial cancer. The repertoire was sequenced with immunoSEQ multiplex PCR; TCRdb's copy has only in-frame clones and lacks some. The sample has 50,000 to 60,000 clones, more than 70% seen once. Documented time point: peripheral blood 6 weeks after treatment start. Specimen: PBMCs, collected around atezolizumab (anti-PD-L1) treatment. The receptors come from a man in his sixties with urothelial cancer.

The chain is built from TRBV6-6 and TRBJ2-2; weak D call: TRBD1 (6 bases). Germline V gene sequence: CDR1 MNHNY, CDR2 SVGAGI (reference sequence). Trimming shortened V by 8 bases and J by 0 bases, and 10 bases separated the two germline ends. The CDR3 has 14 amino acids. The CDR3 reads CASLDSTNTGELFF. The CDR3 DNA reads TGTGCCAGCCTGGACAGCACGAACACCGGGGAGCTGTTTTTT.

This chain connects TRBV7-9 to TRBJ1-4; D may be TRBD1 (6 bases). CDR1 is SEHNR and CDR2 is FQNEAQ in the germline V gene (reference sequence). V was pared by 5 bases and J by 3 bases, with 13 bases between. The CDR3 has 15 residues. The CDR3 sequence: CASSPMGASNEKLFF. CDR3 nucleotide sequence: TGTGCCAGCAGCCCCATGGGGGCGTCTAATGAAAAACTGTTTTTT.

The chain recombines TRBV25-1 with TRBJ2-1; no clear D gene. Germline assignment: CDR1 MGHDK and CDR2 SYGVNS. The germline V and J ends were trimmed by 1 base and 9 bases, with 10 bases remaining between them. CDR3 length: 13 amino acids. CDR3 loop: CASSEFVEREQFF. The CDR3 DNA sequence: TGTGCCAGCAGTGAATTTGTAGAACGTGAGCAGTTCTTC. The variable domain in full, completed from reference TRBV25-1 and TRBJ2-1, reads EADIYQTPRYLVIGTGKKITLECSQTMGHDKMYWYQQDPGMELHLIHYSYGVNSTEKGDLSSESTVSRIRTEHFPLTLESARPSHTSQYLCASSEFVEREQFFGPGTRLTVL.

This chain links TRBV5-6 with TRBJ1-2; unclear D gene. The germline V gene encodes CDR1 SGHDT and CDR2 YYEEEE. The CDR3 runs to 12 residues. The germline V and J ends were trimmed by 4 bases and 7 bases, with 11 bases remaining between them. The CDR3 loop reads CASSRPGGGYTF. CDR3 nucleotides: TGTGCCAGCAGCCGCCCCGGTGGTGGCTACACCTTC.

This chain uses TRBV6-5 with TRBJ1-5; D remains unclear. CDR1 is MNHEY, CDR2 SVGAGI, per germline. V lost 5 bases, J lost 3 bases, and 14 bases lay in between. This CDR3 has 15 amino acids. The CDR3 protein is CASSPRSLNNQPQHF. The CDR3 DNA reads as TGTGCCAGCAGTCCCAGATCCCTTAACAATCAGCCCCAGCATTTT.

This chain connects TRBV5-4 to TRBJ1-2; TRBD1 matches at 12 bases. This CDR3 region has 17 residues. In germline, CDR1 is SGHNT, CDR2 YYREEE (reference sequence). The V gene end was trimmed by 4 bases and the J gene end by 4 bases; junction bases not matched to a gene: 11. CDR3 protein: CASSPGGTGGGSYGYTF. Here the CDR3 DNA reads TGTGCCAGCAGCCCTGGGGGGACAGGGGGCGGTAGCTATGGCTACACCTTC.

The chain has TRBV29-1 and TRBJ1-5, with D tentatively TRBD1 (6 bases). The V end was cut by 6 bases, the J end by 5 bases, with 14 bases between. Germline V CDR1 and CDR2: SQVTM, ANQGSEA. The CDR3 sequence is 13 residues long. CDR3 sequence reads: CSVSRDTDQPQHF. CDR3 bases: TGCAGCGTCTCCCGGGACACAGATCAGCCCCAGCATTTT.

The chain links TRBV6-5 to TRBJ2-1; 7 nucleotides align to TRBD1. The CDR3 runs to 14 residues. V shed 2 bases, J shed 6 bases, and the junction held 4 bases outside the gene matches. Germline assignment: CDR1 MNHEY and CDR2 SVGAGI. The CDR3 here is CASSYVGQSNEQFF. For the CDR3, the DNA is TGTGCCAGCAGTTACGTGGGACAGTCCAATGAGCAGTTCTTC.

V is TRBV5-1 and J is TRBJ2-6, with 8 positions matching TRBD2. The CDR3 has 15 amino acids. Per the germline V gene, CDR1 is SGHRS and CDR2 is YFSETQ. Germline trimming cut 4 bases from V and 4 bases from J; bases unmatched to any gene: 4. The CDR3 DNA reads as TGCGCCAGCAGCGTTCGGGGGGGAGGGGCCAACGTCCTGACTTTC. It is translated as CASSVRGGGANVLTF.

This chain joins TRBV6-1 and TRBJ2-3, with 10 bases matching TRBD2. The CDR3 loop spans 15 amino acids. Germline CDR1 MNHNS, CDR2 SASEGT. With V trimmed by 2 bases and J by 4 bases, 3 bases remained unmatched. In nucleotides, the CDR3 is TGTGCCAGCAGTGAATCGAGCGGGGGGGCAGATACGCAGTATTTT. The encoded protein is CASSESSGGADTQYF.

This rearrangement joins TRBV9 to TRBJ1-2; D uncertain. The CDR3 spans 11 residues. With 7 bases removed from V and 1 base from J, the gap between germline ends came to 5 bases. Germline CDR1 reads SGDLS; CDR2 reads YYNGEE. Written as DNA, the CDR3 is TGTGCCAGCTCCCTTAACTATGGCTACACCTTC. Its translation is CASSLNYGYTF.

This clone was found a few times. The chain employs TRBV19 and TRBJ1-1, with a tentative D call TRBD1 (5 bases). V dropped 3 bases and J dropped 6 bases, with 17 bases sitting between them. The CDR3 is 15 amino acids. Germline values: CDR1 LNHDA, CDR2 SQIVND (reference sequence). CDR3 residues: CASSIGRHPGAEAFF. CDR3 nucleotide sequence: TGTGCCAGTAGTATCGGTCGGCACCCGGGGGCTGAAGCTTTCTTT. The entire variable domain, with the rest obtained from reference TRBV19 and TRBJ1-1, is as follows: DGGITQSPKYLFRKEGQNVTLSCEQNLNHDAMYWYRQDPGQGLRLIYYSQIVNDFQKGDIAEGYSVSREKKESFPLTVTSAQKNPTAFYLCASSIGRHPGAEAFFGQGTRLTVV.

The chain recombines TRBV10-3 with TRBJ2-7; possible D gene TRBD1, 6 bases. The germline V gene encodes CDR1 ENHRY and CDR2 SYGVKD. Trimming removed 7 bases at V and 6 bases at J, with 13 bases between. The length of the CDR3 is 12 residues. The CDR3 is CAITETGGEQYF. The CDR3 DNA follows: TGTGCCATCACCGAGACAGGAGGCGAGCAGTACTTC.

The chain joins TRBV9 to TRBJ2-1, with a weak D call TRBD1 (5 bases). Germline CDR1 is SGDLS and CDR2 is YYNGEE. The germline V and J ends were trimmed by 4 bases and 7 bases, with 18 bases remaining between them. This CDR3 contains 15 residues. CDR3 coding DNA: TGTGCCAGCAGCCAAGGACACCAGTATAAAAATGAGCAGTTCTTC. This translates into CASSQGHQYKNEQFF.

J is TRBJ2-5 and V is TRBV29-1; D perhaps matches TRBD2 (5 bases). Trimming removed 6 bases at V and 9 bases at J, with 26 bases between. The CDR3 length is 15 residues. CDR1 and CDR2 from the germline V gene are SQVTM and ANQGSEA. The DNA for the CDR3 is TGCAGCGTCGCCGGGGTGGTCGGACGCGGTGGGTCCCAGTACTTC. Protein product: CSVAGVVGRGGSQYF.

The genes are TRBV10-3 and TRBJ2-1; D may be TRBD2 (5 bases). Trimming left V 4 bases short and J 5 bases short, with 12 bases between. The CDR3 totals 14 residues. Germline V gives CDR1 ENHRY, CDR2 SYGVKD. In DNA form, the CDR3 reads TGTGCCATCAGTGGCTGGGAGACGAACAATGAGCAGTTCTTC. This codes for CAISGWETNNEQFF.

This rearrangement joins TRBV7-8 to TRBJ1-3, with D possibly TRBD1 on 5 matching bases. Germline V lookup: CDR1 SGHVS, CDR2 FQNEAQ. Trimming shortened V by 0 bases and J by 0 bases, and 6 bases separated the two germline ends. The CDR3 contains 15 residues. The CDR3 reads CASSLATDSGNTIYF. DNA of the CDR3: TGTGCCAGCAGCTTAGCGACAGACTCTGGAAACACCATATATTTT. Looking up the rest from reference TRBV7-8 and TRBJ1-3 gives the full variable domain: GAGVSQSPRYKVAKRGQDVALRCDPISGHVSLFWYQQALGQGPEFLTYFQNEAQLDKSGLPSDRFFAERPEGSVSTLKIQRTQQEDSAVYLCASSLATDSGNTIYFGEGSWLTVV.

The V call is TRBV18, the J call TRBJ2-5; D gene ambiguous. Germline lookup yields CDR1 KGHSH and CDR2 LQKENI. Between the trimmed V and J ends, which lost 2 bases and 5 bases, there was a span of 6 bases. The CDR3 has 12 amino acids. The CDR3 region is CASSPSRETQYF. CDR3 DNA: TGTGCCAGCTCACCATCGAGGGAGACCCAGTACTTC.

Note on this clone: In the same sample, other DNA sequences code for this CDR3. The chain uses TRBV9 and TRBJ2-7; possible D gene TRBD2, 5 bases. Germline assignment: CDR1 SGDLS and CDR2 YYNGEE. The germline V and J ends were trimmed by 0 bases and 5 bases, with 12 bases remaining between them. The CDR3 spans 14 residues. Here the CDR3 DNA reads TGTGCCAGCAGCGTAGATGGCGGGCTAAACGAGCAGTACTTC. This encodes CASSVDGGLNEQYF.

CDR3 DNA sequence: TGTGCCAGCAGCGCCGAGGGGGCGTTGGATTCACCCCTCCACTTT. The encoded protein is CASSAEGALDSPLHF. The chain couples TRBV5-6 to TRBJ1-6, with TRBD1 identical over 7 bases. The V gene's germline CDR1 is SGHDT and CDR2 YYEEEE. The V gene end was trimmed by 4 bases and the J gene end by 8 bases; junction bases not matched to a gene: 9. The CDR3 covers 15 residues.

This clone was observed a single time. The chain employs TRBV4-2 and TRBJ2-3, with TRBD2 as a possible D gene (5 bases). Looked up from germline, CDR1 is LGHNA and CDR2 is YNFKEQ. The CDR3 has 18 residues. Trimming removed 0 bases at V and 0 bases at J, with 16 bases between. CDR3 loop: CASSQDGRDSPSTDTQYF. Here the CDR3 DNA reads TGTGCCAGCAGCCAAGATGGGAGAGATTCCCCTAGCACAGATACGCAGTATTTT.

The chain uses TRBV15 and TRBJ2-7; 10 nucleotides align to TRBD2. The CDR3 covers 16 residues. Germline loops: CDR1 LNHNV, CDR2 YYDKDF (reference sequence). V shed 1 base and J 1 base; nucleotides not matched to a gene: 4. The CDR3 region is CATSRGSSGGSYEQYF. The DNA of the CDR3 is TGTGCCACCAGCAGAGGATCTAGCGGGGGATCCTACGAGCAGTACTTC.

The gene calls are TRBV7-9 and TRBJ1-1, with 9 bases matching TRBD1. The germline gives CDR1 SEHNR, CDR2 FQNEAQ (reference sequence). This CDR3 is 14 amino acids long. With V trimmed by 7 bases and J by 5 bases, 8 bases remained unmatched. CDR3 coding DNA: TGTGCCAGCACCCGGGGGACAGGGATGACTGAAGCTTTCTTT. Amino acids: CASTRGTGMTEAFF.